The 12 T cell receptor beta chains below come from one sample, sequenced in a study of blood T cell repertoires in COVID-19. Assay: immunoSEQ multiplex PCR; the TCRdb copy retains only in-frame clones and omits some. This sample has around 25,000 clones; around 86% occur once, and the top ten carry about 6%. Material for sequencing was peripheral blood. The receptor set was obtained from a man aged 65-85 years with acute or convalescent COVID-19.

V gene TRBV16 combines with J gene TRBJ1-1, with D perhaps TRBD1 (5 bases). This CDR3 has 17 amino acids. V was clipped by 1 base and J by 5 bases, with 20 bases between them. The V gene's germline CDR1 is KGHSY and CDR2 FQNENV. CDR3 bases: TGTGCCAGCAGCCAATTACGGCTAACAGGAATGGGGACTGAAGCTTTCTTT. Translating gives CASSQLRLTGMGTEAFF. The full variable domain, completed using reference TRBV16 and TRBJ1-1, is GEEVAQTPKHLVRGEGQKAKLYCAPIKGHSYVFWYQQVLKNEFKFLISFQNENVFDETGMPKERFSAKCLPNSPCSLEIQATKLEDSAVYFCASSQLRLTGMGTEAFFGQGTRLTVV.

This rearrangement joins TRBV9 to TRBJ2-2; D unresolved. The V end was cut by 4 bases, the J end by 5 bases, with 6 bases between. Germline loops: CDR1 SGDLS, CDR2 YYNGEE. The CDR3 consists of 12 residues. DNA of the CDR3: TGTGCCAGCAGCCCACATACCGGGGAGCTGTTTTTT. Amino acid sequence: CASSPHTGELFF.

The rearrangement joins TRBV5-1 to TRBJ2-5; 7 nucleotides align to TRBD2. The germline CDR1 and CDR2 sequences are SGHRS and YFSETQ. The CDR3 has 16 amino acids. V gave up 6 bases and J gave up 1 base; unmatched junction bases: 12. The CDR3 sequence is CASTLTQRGSQETQYF. As DNA, the CDR3 is TGCGCCAGCACCCTGACACAGCGGGGTAGCCAAGAGACCCAGTACTTC.

The chain couples TRBV5-4 to TRBJ2-7; 11 nucleotides match TRBD2. The CDR3 sequence is 16 residues long. With V trimmed by 4 bases and J by 2 bases, 8 bases remained unmatched. CDR1 SGHNT and CDR2 YYREEE come from the germline V gene (reference sequence). The CDR3 sequence is CASSVGTSGPTYEQYF. For the CDR3, the DNA is TGTGCCAGCAGCGTAGGGACTAGCGGCCCAACCTACGAGCAGTACTTC.

In its sample, this clone was seen a few times. The genes are TRBV12-3 or TRBV12-4 and TRBJ1-1; 8 bases agree with TRBD1. This CDR3 comprises 13 residues. Germline trimming cut 7 bases from V and 8 bases from J; bases unmatched to any gene: 9. Written as DNA, the CDR3 is TGTGCCAGCACCACGACCCGACAGGGGGAAGCTTTCTTT. Encoded protein: CASTTTRQGEAFF.

The chain combines TRBV7-2 with TRBJ1-6, with TRBD1 as a possible D gene (6 bases). This CDR3 comprises 15 residues. CDR1 is SGHTA and CDR2 is FQGNSA in the germline V gene. Trimming took 5 bases from V and 5 from J, leaving 13 bases between them. CDR3 bases: TGTGCCAGCAGCGCGACAGGAGCCAATAATTCACCCCTCCACTTT. It yields the protein CASSATGANNSPLHF.

The rearrangement links TRBV5-6 to TRBJ2-1, with D possibly matching TRBD2 (5 bases). From germline, CDR1 is SGHDT and CDR2 YYEEEE. The V end was cut by 3 bases, the J end by 1 base, with 11 bases between. The CDR3 loop spans 15 amino acids. CDR3 protein: CASSSARGSYNEQFF. The DNA of the CDR3 is TGTGCCAGCAGCTCAGCTCGGGGATCCTACAATGAGCAGTTCTTC.

The V call is TRBV11-3, the J call TRBJ2-1; the match to TRBD1 covers 9 bases. With V trimmed by 3 bases and J by 7 bases, 13 bases remained unmatched. In germline, CDR1 is SGHNT, CDR2 YENEEA. This CDR3 contains 17 residues. The CDR3 region is CASSFGTGSGTWNEQFF. The CDR3 DNA reads TGTGCCAGCAGCTTCGGGACAGGGTCAGGAACGTGGAATGAGCAGTTCTTC. Using reference TRBV11-3 and TRBJ2-1 for the parts outside the CDR3, the full variable domain is EAGVVQSPRYKIIEKKQPVAFWCNPISGHNTLYWYLQNLGQGPELLIRYENEEAVDDSQLPKDRFSAERLKGVDSTLKIQPAELGDSAVYLCASSFGTGSGTWNEQFFGPGTRLTVL.

V gene TRBV7-2 combines with J gene TRBJ2-1, with D possibly TRBD2 on 5 matching bases. CDR3 size: 12 residues. Germline V gives CDR1 SGHTA, CDR2 FQGNSA. Trimming shortened V by 1 base and J by 9 bases, and 7 bases separated the two germline ends. DNA of the CDR3: TGTGCCAGCAGCTTAGAGAGGGTTGAGCAGTTCTTC. It codes for CASSLERVEQFF.

The chain recombines TRBV29-1 with TRBJ1-2, with 8 bases that match TRBD1. Germline V gene lookup returns CDR1 SQVTM and CDR2 ANQGSEA. CDR3 length: 12 residues. Unmatched junction bases numbered 9, after V lost 7 bases and J lost 8 bases. In nucleotides, the CDR3 is TGCAGCGGGGGGTTGACAGGGGACGGCTACACCTTC. Its protein is CSGGLTGDGYTF.

The gene calls are TRBV27 and TRBJ1-5; D remains unclear. CDR1 and CDR2 (germline): MNHEY, SMNVEV (reference sequence). V lost 2 bases, J lost 2 bases, and 4 bases lay in between. This CDR3 comprises 13 residues. Here the CDR3 reads CASSLQGNQPQHF. CDR3 DNA sequence: TGTGCCAGCAGTTTACAGGGCAATCAGCCCCAGCATTTT.

This clone was seen more than once but under ten times. This chain joins TRBV4-2 and TRBJ2-1; D gene unclear. The V gene's germline CDR1 is LGHNA and CDR2 YNFKEQ. The V gene lost 0 bases and the J gene lost 10 bases, with 10 bases spanning the gap. The CDR3 totals 13 residues. The CDR3 is CASSQDRQREQFF. In DNA, the CDR3 is TGTGCCAGCAGCCAAGATCGGCAGCGAGAGCAGTTCTTC.